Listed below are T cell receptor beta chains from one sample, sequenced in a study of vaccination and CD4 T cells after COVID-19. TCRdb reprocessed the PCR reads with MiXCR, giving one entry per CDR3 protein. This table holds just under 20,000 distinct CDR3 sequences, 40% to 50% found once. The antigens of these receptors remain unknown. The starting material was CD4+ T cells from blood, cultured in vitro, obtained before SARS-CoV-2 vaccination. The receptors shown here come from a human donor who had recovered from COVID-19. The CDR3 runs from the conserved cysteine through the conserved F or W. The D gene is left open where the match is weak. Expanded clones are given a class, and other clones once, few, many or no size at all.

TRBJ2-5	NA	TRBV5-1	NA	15	CASSSITVGQETQYF	TGCGCCAGCAGCTCCATAACAGTTGGACAAGAGACCCAGTACTTC
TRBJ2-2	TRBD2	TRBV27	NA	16	CASSVRLAGGTGELFF	TGTGCCAGCAGTGTACGACTAGCGGGAGGCACCGGGGAGCTGTTTTTT
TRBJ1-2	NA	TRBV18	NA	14	CASSPSGDLNGYTF	TGTGCCAGCTCACCTTCGGGGGACTTGAACGGCTACACCTTC
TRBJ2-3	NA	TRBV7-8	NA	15	CASRSRGAATDTQYF	TGTGCCAGCAGATCAAGAGGAGCGGCCACAGATACGCAGTATTTT
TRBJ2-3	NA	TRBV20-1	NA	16	CSAGIELRTSTDTQYF	TGCAGTGCTGGAATAGAGTTGCGAACTAGCACAGATACGCAGTATTTT
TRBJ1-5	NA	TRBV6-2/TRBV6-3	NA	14	CASSFRDTSQPQHF	TGTGCCAGCAGTTTCCGGGACACCTCCCAGCCCCAGCATTTT
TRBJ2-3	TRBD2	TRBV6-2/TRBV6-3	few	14	CAGGSSGRGDTQYF	TGTGCCGGGGGATCTAGCGGGAGAGGAGATACGCAGTATTTT
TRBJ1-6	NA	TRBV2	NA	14	CASSVRGYNSPLHF	TGTGCCAGCAGTGTTCGGGGCTATAATTCACCCCTCCACTTT
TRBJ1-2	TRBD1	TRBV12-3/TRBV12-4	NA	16	CASSRDRASSNYGYTF	TGTGCCAGCAGTAGGGACAGGGCGTCTTCTAACTATGGCTACACCTTC
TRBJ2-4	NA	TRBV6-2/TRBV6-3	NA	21	CASSYGHNTEFGTLAKNIQYF	TGTGCCAGCAGTTATGGACATAATACTGAGTTTGGGACGCTAGCCAAAAACATTCAGTACTTC
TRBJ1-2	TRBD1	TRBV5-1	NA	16	CASSLDTTGGANGYTF	TGCGCCAGCAGCTTGGATACAACAGGGGGCGCAAATGGCTACACCTTC
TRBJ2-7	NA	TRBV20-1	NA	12	CSVSLVADEQYF	TGCAGTGTTTCCTTGGTAGCGGACGAGCAGTACTTC
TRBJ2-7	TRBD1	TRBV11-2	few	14	CASSGDRGQREQYF	TGTGCCAGCAGCGGGGACAGGGGGCAAAGGGAGCAGTACTTC
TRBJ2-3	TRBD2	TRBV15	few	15	CATRGAGAYTDTQYF	TGTGCCACCAGAGGAGCGGGGGCCTACACAGATACGCAGTATTTT
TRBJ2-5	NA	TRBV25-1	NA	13	CASSRRGIETQYF	TGTGCCAGCAGTAGGAGGGGGATTGAGACCCAGTACTTC
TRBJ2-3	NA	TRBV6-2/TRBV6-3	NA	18	CASSLLGRGLPVTDTQYF	TGTGCCAGCAGTTTACTGGGCCGGGGACTCCCAGTCACAGATACGCAGTATTTT
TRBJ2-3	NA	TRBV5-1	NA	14	CASSGLQITDTQYF	TGCGCCAGCAGCGGACTTCAGATCACAGATACGCAGTATTTT
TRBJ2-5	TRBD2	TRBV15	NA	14	CATSPGLAEETQYF	TGTGCCACCAGCCCGGGACTAGCGGAAGAGACCCAGTACTTC
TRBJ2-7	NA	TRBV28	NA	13	CASTGLATYEQYF	TGTGCCAGCACGGGTCTGGCGACCTACGAGCAGTACTTC
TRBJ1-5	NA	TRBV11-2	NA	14	CASSSSGARSPQHF	TGTGCCAGCAGCTCCTCAGGGGCCCGATCTCCCCAGCATTTT
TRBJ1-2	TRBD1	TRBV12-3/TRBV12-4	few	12	CASSEQGAGYTF	TGTGCCAGCAGTGAACAGGGGGCTGGCTACACCTTC
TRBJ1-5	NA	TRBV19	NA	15	CASSIGVTAWWPQHF	TGTGCCAGTAGTATAGGAGTTACAGCCTGGTGGCCCCAGCATTTT
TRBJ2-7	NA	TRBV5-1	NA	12	CASSLEGGEQYF	TGCGCCAGCAGCTTGGAGGGGGGCGAGCAGTACTTC
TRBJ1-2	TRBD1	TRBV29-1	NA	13	CSGSQGDGYGYTF	TGCAGCGGTTCACAGGGGGACGGCTATGGCTACACCTTC
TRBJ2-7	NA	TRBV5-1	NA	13	CASSQGTTYEQYF	TGCGCCAGCAGCCAGGGGACCACCTACGAGCAGTACTTC
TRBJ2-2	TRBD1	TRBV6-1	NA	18	CASSNRDRGFSNTGELFF	TGTGCCAGCAGCAACCGGGACAGGGGTTTTTCGAACACCGGGGAGCTGTTTTTT
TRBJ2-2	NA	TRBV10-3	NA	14	CAISEGTNTGELFF	TGTGCCATCAGTGAAGGAACGAACACCGGGGAGCTGTTTTTT
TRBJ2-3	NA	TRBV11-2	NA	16	CASSLDRHPGTDTQYF	TGTGCCAGCAGCTTAGACCGTCACCCGGGCACAGATACGCAGTATTTT
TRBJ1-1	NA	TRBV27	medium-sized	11	CASSGGLEAFF	TGTGCCAGCAGTGGGGGCCTCGAAGCTTTCTTT
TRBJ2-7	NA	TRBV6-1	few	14	CASRRDGGSYEQYF	TGTGCCAGCAGGAGGGACGGGGGCTCCTACGAGCAGTACTTC
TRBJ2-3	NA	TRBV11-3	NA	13	CASSLGTGDTQYF	TGTGCCAGCAGCCTAGGGACGGGGGATACGCAGTATTTT
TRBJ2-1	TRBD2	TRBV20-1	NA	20	CSASAGTSGRPLLDDNEQFF	TGCAGTGCTAGCGCCGGGACTAGCGGGAGGCCCCTCTTAGATGACAATGAGCAGTTCTTC
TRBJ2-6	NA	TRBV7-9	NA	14	CASSLATGANVLTF	TGTGCCAGCAGCTTAGCCACAGGGGCCAACGTCCTGACTTTC
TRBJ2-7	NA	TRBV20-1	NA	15	CSAVSPRGRSYEQYF	TGCAGTGCCGTAAGCCCGAGGGGCCGCTCCTACGAGCAGTACTTC
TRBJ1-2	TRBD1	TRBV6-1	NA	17	CASSGSPGTGRGYGYTF	TGTGCCAGCAGTGGATCTCCCGGGACAGGGAGGGGCTATGGCTACACCTTC
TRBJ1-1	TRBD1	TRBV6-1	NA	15	CASRWTGGSNTEAFF	TGTGCCAGCAGGTGGACAGGGGGCTCGAACACTGAAGCTTTCTTT